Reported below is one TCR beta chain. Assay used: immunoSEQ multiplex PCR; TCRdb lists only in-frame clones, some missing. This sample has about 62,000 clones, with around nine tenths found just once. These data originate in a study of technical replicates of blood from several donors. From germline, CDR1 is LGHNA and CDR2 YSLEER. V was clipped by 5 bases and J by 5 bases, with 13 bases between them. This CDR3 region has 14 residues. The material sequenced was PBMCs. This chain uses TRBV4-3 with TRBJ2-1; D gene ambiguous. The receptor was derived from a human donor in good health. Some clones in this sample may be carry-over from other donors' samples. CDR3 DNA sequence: TGCGCCAGCAGCTGGTCAGGCCTCGACAATGAGCAGTTCTTC. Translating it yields CASSWSGLDNEQFF.